This T cell receptor (beta chain) was obtained from a study of shared clonotypes between healthy human individuals. On this clone itself: The antigen is unknown.

As defined, naive CD8 cells were CD45RO-negative and positively selected for CCR7, with terminally differentiated effector memory CD45RA+ cells excluded. Libraries were prepared by immunoSEQ multiplex PCR; TCRdb keeps only in-frame clonotypes and omits some of them. The data show around 1,900,000 clones, 85% to 95% seen once. General study results and limits: Some naive CD4 clonotypes, roughly 5%, turned up in common across several donors.

This CDR3 comprises 14 residues. The V gene lost 5 bases and the J gene lost 3 bases, with 14 bases spanning the gap. CDR1 is MNHEY and CDR2 is SVGAGI in the germline V gene. The sequenced material came from naive CD8+ T cells from PBMCs. This rearrangement joins TRBV6-5 to TRBJ2-7; D possibly matches TRBD1 or TRBD2 (5 bases each). This TCR came from a man aged 18 to 30 in good health. Some clones in this sample may be carry-over from other donors' samples. CDR3: CASSQMLGDYEQYF. The CDR3, as DNA: TGTGCCAGCAGTCAGATGTTGGGGGACTACGAGCAGTACTTC.